The 9 T cell receptor beta chains in this list originate from one sample, sequenced in a study of T cell repertoires in cytomegalovirus infection. TCRdb re-called the reads with MiXCR, one entry per CDR3 protein. The data contain fewer than 550,000 distinct CDR3 sequences, less than 30% of them singletons. Sequences were obtained from PBMCs. The receptors here all came from a human donor in good health (CMV status not recorded). Some clones in this sample may be carry-over from other donors' samples.

This sequence joins TRBV30 and TRBJ2-2; TRBD2 is a possible D gene (7 bases). CDR3 length: 15 residues. Germline V gene lookup returns CDR1 GTSNPN and CDR2 SVGIG (reference sequence). Trimming left V 2 bases short and J 0 bases short, with 10 bases between. The CDR3 here is CAWSRGGTNTGELFF. In DNA form, the CDR3 reads TGTGCCTGGAGTAGGGGGGGAACGAACACCGGGGAGCTGTTTTTT.

This sequence joins TRBV20-1 and TRBJ1-5; D might be TRBD1 (5 bases). The CDR3 extends over 14 amino acids. V dropped 7 bases and J dropped 5 bases, with 18 bases sitting between them. The germline CDR1 and CDR2 sequences are DFQATT and SNEGSKA (reference sequence). CDR3 in DNA: TGCAGTGAAGACCCGGGACTGATCCATCAGCCCCAGCATTTT. Protein product: CSEDPGLIHQPQHF.

This clonotype appeared a single time. The chain links TRBV28 to TRBJ2-5, with a tentative D call TRBD2 (5 bases). The CDR3 runs 15 residues. V lost 3 bases to trimming and J lost 7 bases, with 18 bases between them. Per the germline V gene, CDR1 is MDHEN and CDR2 is SYDVKM. The CDR3 protein is CASSFEYLGDATQYF. The CDR3, as DNA: TGTGCCAGCAGTTTTGAGTATTTGGGAGATGCGACCCAGTACTTC.

This clonotype appeared a few times. The chain couples TRBV6-5 to TRBJ2-5; TRBD1 agrees at 8 bases. Germline V gene lookup returns CDR1 MNHEY and CDR2 SVGAGI. This CDR3 contains 17 residues. V dropped 2 bases and J dropped 5; count of bases not matched to a gene: 13. As DNA, the CDR3 is TGTGCCAGCAGTTACACCAGGGGGCTCGGGGTTTTGGAGACCCAGTACTTC. It encodes CASSYTRGLGVLETQYF.

This clonotype was counted only a few times. The chain couples TRBV12-3 or TRBV12-4 to TRBJ2-5; D unresolved. The germline V and J ends were trimmed by 6 bases and 7 bases, with 9 bases remaining between them. This CDR3 is 11 amino acids long. The CDR3 nucleotides read TGTGCCAGCAGCTACGCCGGGACCCAGTACTTC. It specifies CASSYAGTQYF.

This clonotype is a singleton in its sample. The chain links TRBV20-1 to TRBJ2-7, with D tentatively TRBD1 or TRBD2 (6 bases each). V lost 6 bases, J lost 7 bases, and 22 bases lay in between. Germline assignment: CDR1 DFQATT and CDR2 SNEGSKA (reference sequence). CDR3 length: 14 amino acids. Here the CDR3 reads CSAHAGGQLIEQYF. In DNA form, the CDR3 reads TGCAGTGCCCACGCCGGGGGCCAGCTAATAGAGCAGTACTTC.

The chain links TRBV14 to TRBJ1-4; TRBD1 matches 7 bases. V lost 3 bases to trimming and J lost 10 bases; unmatched junction nucleotides: 14. Per germline, CDR1 SGHDN and CDR2 FVKESK. This CDR3 contains 16 residues. The CDR3 nucleotides are TGTGCCAGCAGCCATCGAGCCCAGGGGGGACTGAGAAAACTGTTTTTT. Translating gives CASSHRAQGGLRKLFF.

This chain joins TRBV2 and TRBJ1-6; 8 positions match TRBD1. From germline, CDR1 is SNHLY and CDR2 FYNNEI. The ends lost 7 bases at V and 5 bases at J; junction bases unmatched: 7. This CDR3 is built from 15 residues. The CDR3 loop is CASKERQGNNSPLHF. CDR3 in DNA: TGTGCCAGCAAGGAGAGACAGGGGAATAATTCACCCCTCCACTTT.

In its sample, this clonotype was seen many times. V is TRBV7-8 and J is TRBJ2-1; 8 bases agree with TRBD2. The CDR3 extends over 17 amino acids. Germline V lookup: CDR1 SGHVS, CDR2 FQNEAQ. V lost 3 bases, J lost 0 bases, and 7 bases stayed unmatched. CDR3 DNA: TGTGCCAGCAGCTTGGGGGCGAGCGGGAGCTCCTACAATGAGCAGTTCTTC. Residues: CASSLGASGSSYNEQFF.